This TCR beta chain was captured by sequencing in a study of T cell repertoires in cytomegalovirus infection. The overall study: Use of recently identified HLA-C-restricted and well-studied HLA-B-restricted CMV epitopes was part of the study. Evidence of both CMV infection and a matching HLA type came from public TCR beta signatures. Study-level results: Of the TCR beta families, the public ones yielded a cumulative frequency that identified carriers of CMV plus the relevant HLA.

Comments on this clonotype: Its antigen remains unidentified.

Germline V gene data show CDR1 as DFQATT and CDR2 as SNEGSKA (reference sequence). With 5 bases removed from V and 1 base from J, the gap between germline ends came to 11 bases. The CDR3 totals 13 residues. From the reads, TCRdb called clonotypes with MiXCR, one entry per CDR3 protein. The table records around 300,000 distinct CDR3 sequences, 22% of them present only once. This TCR was recovered from a human donor in good health (CMV status not recorded). Some clones in this sample may be carry-over from other donors' samples. J is TRBJ1-1 and V is TRBV20-1; TRBD1 might be the D (5 bases). The starting material was cultured PBMCs, obtained from culture after CMV antigen stimulation. For the CDR3, the DNA is TGCAGTGCTTCGGGACTCCAGAACACTGAAGCTTTCTTT. Translated: CSASGLQNTEAFF.